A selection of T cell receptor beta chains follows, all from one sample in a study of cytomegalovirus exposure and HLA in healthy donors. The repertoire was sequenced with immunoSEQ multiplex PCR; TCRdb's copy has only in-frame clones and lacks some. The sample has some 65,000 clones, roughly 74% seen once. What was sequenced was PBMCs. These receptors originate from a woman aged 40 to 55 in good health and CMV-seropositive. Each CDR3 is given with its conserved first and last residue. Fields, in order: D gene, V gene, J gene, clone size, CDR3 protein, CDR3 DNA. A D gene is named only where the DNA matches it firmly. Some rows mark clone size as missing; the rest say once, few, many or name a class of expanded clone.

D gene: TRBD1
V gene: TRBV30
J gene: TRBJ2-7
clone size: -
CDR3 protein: CAWRMSRTGGSYEQYF
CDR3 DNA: TGTGCCTGGAGGATGTCACGGACAGGGGGCTCCTACGAGCAGTACTTC

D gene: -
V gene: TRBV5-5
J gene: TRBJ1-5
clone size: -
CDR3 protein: CASSLVGAVGQPQHF
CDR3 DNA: TGTGCCAGCAGCTTGGTAGGGGCAGTAGGTCAGCCCCAGCATTTT

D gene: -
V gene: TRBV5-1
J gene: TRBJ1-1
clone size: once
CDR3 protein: CASSPRTERNTEAFF
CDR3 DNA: TGCGCCAGCAGCCCACGGACAGAAAGGAACACTGAAGCTTTCTTT

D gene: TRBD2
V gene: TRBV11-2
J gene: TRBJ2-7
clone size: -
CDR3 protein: CASSQGSGGADYEQYF
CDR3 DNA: TGTGCCAGCAGTCAGGGTAGCGGGGGGGCCGACTACGAGCAGTACTTC

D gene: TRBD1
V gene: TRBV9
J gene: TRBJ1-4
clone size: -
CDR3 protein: CASSGQGAQKLFF
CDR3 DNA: TGTGCCAGCAGCGGGCAGGGGGCGCAAAAACTGTTTTTT

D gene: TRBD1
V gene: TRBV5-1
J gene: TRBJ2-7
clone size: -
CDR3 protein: CASSWTGGAYEQYF
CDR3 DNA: TGCGCCAGCAGCTGGACAGGGGGCGCCTACGAGCAGTACTTC

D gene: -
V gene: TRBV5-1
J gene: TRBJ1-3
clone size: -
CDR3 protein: CASSLGPVDSGNTIYF
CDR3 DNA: TGCGCCAGCAGCTTGGGCCCAGTCGACTCTGGAAACACCATATATTTT

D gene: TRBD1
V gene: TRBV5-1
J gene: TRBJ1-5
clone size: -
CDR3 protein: CASSLTGGADQPQHF
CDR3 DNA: TGCGCCAGCAGCTTGACAGGGGGCGCCGATCAGCCCCAGCATTTT

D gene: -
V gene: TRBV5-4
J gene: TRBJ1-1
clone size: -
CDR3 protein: CASSLDINTEAFF
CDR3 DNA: TGTGCCAGCAGCTTGGATATAAACACTGAAGCTTTCTTT

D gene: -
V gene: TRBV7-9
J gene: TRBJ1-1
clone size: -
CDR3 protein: CASSLGTGGEAFF
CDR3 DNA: TGTGCCAGCAGCTTAGGGACCGGGGGGGAAGCTTTCTTT

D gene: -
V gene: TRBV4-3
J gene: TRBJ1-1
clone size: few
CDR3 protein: CASSQAVTQGAEAFF
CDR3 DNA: TGCGCCAGCAGCCAAGCGGTGACTCAAGGGGCTGAAGCTTTCTTT

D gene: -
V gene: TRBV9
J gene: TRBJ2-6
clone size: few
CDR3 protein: CASSPSGSGANVLTF
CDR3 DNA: TGTGCCAGCAGCCCATCGGGGTCTGGGGCCAACGTCCTGACTTTC

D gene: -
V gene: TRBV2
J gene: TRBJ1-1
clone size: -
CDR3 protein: CASRGGPKPTEAFF
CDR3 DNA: TGTGCCAGCAGGGGGGGTCCAAAACCCACTGAAGCTTTCTTT

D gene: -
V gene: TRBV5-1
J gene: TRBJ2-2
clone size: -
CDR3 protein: CASSLAAGTNTGELFF
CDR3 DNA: TGCGCCAGCAGCTTGGCGGCAGGGACGAACACCGGGGAGCTGTTTTTT